The 24 T cell receptor beta chains presented below share a single source sample, sequenced in a study of spatial heterogeneity in lung cancer. Findings and limits, study-wide: Counts of expanded intratumoral alpha and beta TCRs tracked tumor mutation counts.

No cognate antigen is known for these TCRs. A single record per CDR3 protein comes from TCRdb applying MiXCR to the 5' RACE reads. This sample carries roughly 20,000 distinct CDR3 sequences, roughly 3% of them seen once, and the ten largest clones take 7% to 9.5%. The time point here: sample taken at primary tumor resection. Specimen: lung tumor tissue, collected at surgery. The receptor source for this set is a male donor with early-stage non-small cell lung cancer.

Many counts were recorded for this clonotype. The genes are TRBV20-1 and TRBJ2-7; 7 bases map to TRBD2. CDR1 and CDR2 from the germline V gene are DFQATT and SNEGSKA (reference sequence). The ends lost 7 bases at V and 2 bases at J; junction bases unmatched: 5. The CDR3 length is 12 residues. CDR3 sequence (DNA): TGCAGTGTAACTAGCGAAACCTACGAGCAGTACTTC. Translation gives CSVTSETYEQYF.

This clonotype has a count of ten or more. The gene calls are TRBV7-2 and TRBJ1-1; TRBD1 is a possible D gene (6 bases). Looked up from germline, CDR1 is SGHTA and CDR2 is FQGNSA. The CDR3 consists of 14 residues. V was trimmed by 5 bases and J by 4 bases, leaving 14 bases between them. CDR3 sequence reads: CASSALQGVTEAFF. CDR3 coding DNA: TGTGCCAGCAGCGCTTTACAGGGTGTCACTGAAGCTTTCTTT. The full variable domain, rest sourced from reference TRBV7-2 and TRBJ1-1, is GAGVSQSPSNKVTEKGKDVELRCDPISGHTALYWYRQSLGQGLEFLIYFQGNSAPDKSGLPSDRFSAERTGGSVSTLTIQRTQQEDSAVYLCASSALQGVTEAFFGQGTRLTVV.

This clonotype appeared many times. V and J are TRBV7-8 and TRBJ2-1; 8 bases are shared with TRBD2. J gave up 3 bases and V 6 bases, and 7 bases lay outside the gene matches. The length of the CDR3 is 15 residues. The germline V gene encodes CDR1 SGHVS and CDR2 FQNEAQ. The DNA of the CDR3 is TGTGCCAGCAGGCTAACTAGCGGACTCTACAATGAGCAGTTCTTC. Encoded protein: CASRLTSGLYNEQFF.

By its share, this clonotype is medium-sized. DNA for the CDR3: TGTGCCTGGAGCGGGGGCGGAGGGGCAGATACGCAGTATTTT. As protein: CAWSGGGGADTQYF. This rearrangement joins TRBV30 to TRBJ2-3; D may be TRBD1 or TRBD2 (6 bases each). The CDR3 spans 14 residues. From germline, CDR1 is GTSNPN and CDR2 SVGIG (reference sequence). V lost 3 bases, J lost 4 bases, and 14 bases lay in between. Combining the CDR3 with reference TRBV30 and TRBJ2-3 gives the whole variable domain SQTIHQWPATLVQPVGSPLSLECTVEGTSNPNLYWYRQAAGRGLQLLFYSVGIGQISSEVPQNLSASRPQDRQFILSSKKLLLSDSGFYLCAWSGGGGADTQYFGPGTRLTVL.

This clonotype occurred many times. An end of the junction differs from the germline gene, which may be a read error. This chain links TRBV6-2 or TRBV6-3 with TRBJ2-1; 11 positions agree with TRBD2. CDR3 length equals 12 residues. Germline V gene lookup returns CDR1 MNHEY and CDR2 SVGEGT. The CDR3 nucleotides read TGTGCCAGCAGGGGAACTAGCGGGGGACAACGATTC. This gives the protein CASRGTSGGQRF.

This clonotype was detected ten times or more. Here the CDR3 reads CASSSQRANVLTF. The DNA for the CDR3 is TGTGCCAGCAGTTCTCAACGGGCCAACGTCCTGACTTTC. This chain links TRBV6-5 with TRBJ2-6; no definite D call. Germline V gene data show CDR1 as MNHEY and CDR2 as SVGAGI. The CDR3 contains 13 residues. V lost 4 bases and J 5 bases, leaving 6 bases between the germline ends.

This clonotype was detected many times. This chain links TRBV20-1 with TRBJ2-1, with unresolved D. Germline V gene data show CDR1 as DFQATT and CDR2 as SNEGSKA (reference sequence). The CDR3 totals 13 residues. The V and J ends lost 1 base and 6 bases respectively, with 10 bases between them. The CDR3 sequence is CSARGTQSNEQFF. DNA of the CDR3: TGCAGTGCTAGAGGGACCCAAAGCAATGAGCAGTTCTTC.

This clonotype is judged medium-sized (0.01 to 0.1%). The rearrangement uses TRBV10-3 and TRBJ1-2; D gene uncertain. CDR3 size: 14 residues. Germline CDR1 reads ENHRY; CDR2 reads SYGVKD. Between the trimmed V and J ends, which lost 3 bases and 0 bases, there was a span of 8 bases. For the CDR3, the DNA is TGTGCCATCAGTGAAATGACGGCTAACTATGGCTACACCTTC. Translated, it gives CAISEMTANYGYTF.

This clonotype was found many times. The rearrangement joins TRBV4-1 to TRBJ2-1, with 8 bases lining up with TRBD2. This CDR3 has 16 amino acids. The germline V gene encodes CDR1 MGHRA and CDR2 YSYEKL. The V segment lost 2 bases and the J segment 1 base; nucleotides outside the gene matches: 4. The CDR3 here is CASSQQLAVSYNEQFF. The CDR3 DNA sequence: TGCGCCAGCAGCCAACAACTAGCGGTTTCCTACAATGAGCAGTTCTTC.

This clonotype rates as medium-sized (0.01 to 0.1%). Here the CDR3 DNA reads TGTGCCGTCAACCTGGACCCGTACAATGAGCAGTTCTTC. This gives the protein CAVNLDPYNEQFF. The chain recombines TRBV10-3 with TRBJ2-1; no reliable D call. CDR3 size: 13 residues. V was clipped by 11 bases and J by 4 bases, with 15 bases between them. Germline loops: CDR1 ENHRY, CDR2 SYGVKD.

This clonotype was seen at least ten times. V and J are TRBV3-1 and TRBJ1-5, with D possibly being TRBD1 (5 bases). The CDR3 is 13 residues long. V lost 4 bases and J lost 5, with 9 bases in between. Germline values: CDR1 LGHDT, CDR2 YNNKEL (reference sequence). In DNA form, the CDR3 reads TGTGCCAGCAGCCGGGGGTTCGATCAGCCCCAGCATTTT. This codes for CASSRGFDQPQHF.

This clonotype appeared many times. V is TRBV6-5 and J is TRBJ1-6, with a tentative D call TRBD1 (5 bases). CDR3 length equals 12 residues. CDR1 is MNHEY, CDR2 SVGAGI, per germline. Trimming shortened V by 2 bases and J by 10 bases, and 6 bases separated the two germline ends. Here the CDR3 reads CASSYGGSPLHF. In nucleotides, the CDR3 is TGTGCCAGCAGTTACGGGGGGTCACCCCTCCACTTT.

This clonotype showed up many times. The chain combines TRBV6-1 with TRBJ2-1, with 9 bases identical to TRBD2. This CDR3 spans 19 amino acids. Germline loops: CDR1 MNHNS, CDR2 SASEGT. The trim removed 6 bases at V and 2 bases at J, leaving 17 bases unmatched. CDR3 DNA sequence: TGTGCCAGCAGATTTAACCCCGGGACTAGCAGAAGTCCCTACAATGAGCAGTTCTTC. Encoded protein: CASRFNPGTSRSPYNEQFF.

This clonotype was observed many times. The chain couples TRBV5-6 to TRBJ2-1; TRBD2 agrees at 7 bases. CDR1 is SGHDT and CDR2 is YYEEEE in the germline V gene. CDR3 length equals 14 residues. After removal of 2 bases from V and 9 bases from J, the junction contained 8 bases not matched to a gene. Here the CDR3 DNA reads TGTGCCAGCAGCTTTTCCTCGAGCGGGATTGAGCAGTTCTTC. This gives the protein CASSFSSSGIEQFF.

This clonotype was seen repeatedly, ten times or more. This chain uses TRBV20-1 with TRBJ2-3; tentative D call: TRBD1 (8 bases). CDR1 is DFQATT and CDR2 is SNEGSKA in the germline V gene (reference sequence). This CDR3 has 13 residues. Trimming pared 5 bases from V and 3 bases from J, leaving 12 bases between. The CDR3 protein is CSAQQGGTDTQYF. The CDR3 DNA sequence: TGCAGTGCTCAACAGGGGGGGACAGATACGCAGTATTTT.

This clonotype came up many times. This chain joins TRBV7-2 and TRBJ2-1, with 16 bases matching TRBD2. The CDR3 has 18 amino acids. Germline V gene sequence: CDR1 SGHTA, CDR2 FQGNSA. With 5 bases clipped from V and 9 bases from J, the junction kept 13 bases outside the gene matches. CDR3 coding DNA: TGTGCCAGCAGCCCAGCCGTGGGACTAGCGGGAGGGTTAGGTGAGCAGTTCTTC. It codes for CASSPAVGLAGGLGEQFF.

This clonotype was observed many times. The rearrangement joins TRBV29-1 to TRBJ2-2, with 10 bases lining up with TRBD2. V shed 5 bases, J shed 6 bases, and the junction held 6 bases outside the gene matches. The germline CDR1 and CDR2 sequences are SQVTM and ANQGSEA. This CDR3 spans 14 amino acids. CDR3 amino acids: CSVCIAGGPGELFF. In nucleotides, the CDR3 is TGCAGCGTTTGTATAGCGGGAGGCCCCGGGGAGCTGTTTTTT.

Ten or more counts support this clonotype. V usage is TRBV12-3 or TRBV12-4 and J usage is TRBJ2-2; the D is unclear. Trimming took 3 bases from V and 7 from J, leaving 6 bases between them. CDR3 length: 12 amino acids. CDR3 in DNA: TGTGCCAGCAGTTTGGAGATCGGGGAGCTGTTTTTT. Translation gives CASSLEIGELFF.

This clonotype was seen ten or more times. The chain combines TRBV7-2 with TRBJ2-2, with TRBD2 identical over 9 bases. The CDR3 length is 16 residues. Germline V gives CDR1 SGHTA, CDR2 FQGNSA. The V and J ends lost 4 bases and 6 bases, in that order; junction bases with no gene match: 9. CDR3 nucleotide sequence: TGTGCCAGCAGCTCTAGTCTAGCGGGACTTCCCGGGGAGCTGTTTTTT. It encodes CASSSSLAGLPGELFF.

This clonotype was seen repeatedly, ten times or more. The CDR3 is CASSLWGEEAFF. CDR3 sequence (DNA): TGTGCCAGCAGCTTGTGGGGTGAAGAAGCTTTCTTT. The chain links TRBV7-2 to TRBJ1-1; D call uncertain. The length of the CDR3 is 12 residues. V lost 3 bases, J lost 8 bases, and 10 bases lay in between. The germline V gene has CDR1 SGHTA and CDR2 FQGNSA. The full variable domain, its missing parts supplied by reference TRBV7-2 and TRBJ1-1, is GAGVSQSPSNKVTEKGKDVELRCDPISGHTALYWYRQSLGQGLEFLIYFQGNSAPDKSGLPSDRFSAERTGGSVSTLTIQRTQQEDSAVYLCASSLWGEEAFFGQGTRLTVV.

This clonotype was detected ten times or more. The rearrangement joins TRBV9 to TRBJ2-3; the D is unclear. The CDR3 runs 15 residues. Germline V gene lookup returns CDR1 SGDLS and CDR2 YYNGEE. Trimming stripped 0 bases from V and 0 bases from J, with 8 bases between. CDR3 loop: CASSVGPESTDTQYF. The CDR3, as DNA: TGTGCCAGCAGCGTAGGACCCGAAAGCACAGATACGCAGTATTTT.

This clonotype has at least ten counts. The chain joins TRBV10-1 to TRBJ1-6; a weak D match, TRBD1 (6 bases). CDR1 WNHNN and CDR2 SYGVQD come from the germline V gene (reference sequence). The CDR3 extends over 14 amino acids. V lost 5 bases and J lost 5, with 10 bases in between. The CDR3 region is CASSRDTDNSPLHF. The DNA of the CDR3 is TGCGCCAGCAGTCGGGACACAGATAATTCACCCCTCCACTTT.

This clonotype appeared many times. The CDR3 reads CASSLDGQGGHNEQFF. The CDR3 DNA is TGTGCCAGCAGTCTAGACGGACAGGGGGGACACAATGAGCAGTTCTTC. The rearrangement links TRBV2 to TRBJ2-1; 10 bases are a match to TRBD1. The CDR3 runs 16 residues. The ends lost 5 bases at V and 5 bases at J; junction bases unmatched: 9. CDR1 SNHLY and CDR2 FYNNEI come from the germline V gene.

The sample holds many counts of this clonotype. V gene TRBV27 combines with J gene TRBJ1-6; D ambiguous. Germline CDR1 and CDR2: MNHEY and SMNVEV (reference sequence). The CDR3 covers 13 residues. V dropped 5 bases and J dropped 6 bases, with 8 bases sitting between them. The CDR3 nucleotides read TGTGCCAGCAGTCCAGCAGTTAATTCACCCCTCCACTTT. This sequence encodes CASSPAVNSPLHF.